This T cell receptor beta chain was sequenced for a study of control samples from healthy donors and cancer patients. V lost 5 bases and J lost 1, with 11 bases in between. The CDR3 sequence is 14 residues long. From germline, CDR1 is LNHDA and CDR2 SQIVND (reference sequence). TCRdb keeps only in-frame clones here, not all; method: immunoSEQ multiplex PCR. The table has approximately 160,000 clones, roughly 92% seen once. The sequencing input was blood. The receptor was derived from a woman in her twenties or thirties in good health. The genes are TRBV19 and TRBJ2-5; no definite D call. The CDR3: CASSPRNTQETQYF. CDR3 nucleotide sequence: TGTGCCAGTAGTCCAAGGAATACCCAAGAGACCCAGTACTTC.